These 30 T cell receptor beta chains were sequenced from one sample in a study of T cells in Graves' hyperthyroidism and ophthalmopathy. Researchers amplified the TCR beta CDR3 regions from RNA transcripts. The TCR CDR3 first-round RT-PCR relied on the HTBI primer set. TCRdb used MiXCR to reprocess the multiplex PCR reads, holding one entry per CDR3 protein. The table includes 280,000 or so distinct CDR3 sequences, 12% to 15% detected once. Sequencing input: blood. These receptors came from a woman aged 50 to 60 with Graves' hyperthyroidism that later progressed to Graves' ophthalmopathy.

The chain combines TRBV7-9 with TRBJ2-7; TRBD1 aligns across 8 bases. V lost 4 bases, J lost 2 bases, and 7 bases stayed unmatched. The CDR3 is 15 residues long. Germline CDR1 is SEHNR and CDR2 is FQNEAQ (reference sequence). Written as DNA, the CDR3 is TGTGCCAGCAGCTCCTGGACAGGGAATCCCTACGAGCAGTACTTC. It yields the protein CASSSWTGNPYEQYF. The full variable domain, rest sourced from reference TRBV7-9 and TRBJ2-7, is DTGVSQNPRHKITKRGQNVTFRCDPISEHNRLYWYRQTLGQGPEFLTYFQNEAQLEKSRLLSDRFSAERPKGSFSTLEIQRTEQGDSAMYLCASSSWTGNPYEQYFGPGTRLTVT.

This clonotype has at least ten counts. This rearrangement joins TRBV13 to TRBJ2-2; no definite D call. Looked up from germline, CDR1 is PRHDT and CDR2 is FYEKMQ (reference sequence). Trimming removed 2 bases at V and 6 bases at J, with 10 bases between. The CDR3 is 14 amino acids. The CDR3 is CASSLPHPPGELFF. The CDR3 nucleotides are TGTGCCAGCAGCTTACCCCACCCTCCCGGGGAGCTGTTTTTT.

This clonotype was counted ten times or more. CDR3 region: CASSYGGGQPQHF. Here the CDR3 DNA reads TGTGCCAGCAGTTATGGGGGCGGTCAGCCCCAGCATTTT. This chain links TRBV6-1 with TRBJ1-5, with a weak D call TRBD1 (6 bases). Germline CDR1 and CDR2: MNHNS and SASEGT. The CDR3 runs to 13 residues. Trimming took 5 bases from V and 6 from J, leaving 11 bases between them.

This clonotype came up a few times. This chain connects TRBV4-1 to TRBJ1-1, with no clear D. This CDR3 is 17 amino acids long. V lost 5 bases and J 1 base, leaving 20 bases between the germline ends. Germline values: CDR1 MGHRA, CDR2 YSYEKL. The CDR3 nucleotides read TGCGCCAGCAGCTCAAACCTCCTCTCACCTGAGAACACTGAAGCTTTCTTT. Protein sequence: CASSSNLLSPENTEAFF.

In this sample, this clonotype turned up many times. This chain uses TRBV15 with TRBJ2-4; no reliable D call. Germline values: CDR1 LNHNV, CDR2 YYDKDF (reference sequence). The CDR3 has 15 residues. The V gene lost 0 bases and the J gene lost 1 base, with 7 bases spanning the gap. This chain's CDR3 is CATSRDRDAKNIQYF. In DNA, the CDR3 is TGTGCCACCAGCAGAGATCGAGACGCCAAAAACATTCAGTACTTC.

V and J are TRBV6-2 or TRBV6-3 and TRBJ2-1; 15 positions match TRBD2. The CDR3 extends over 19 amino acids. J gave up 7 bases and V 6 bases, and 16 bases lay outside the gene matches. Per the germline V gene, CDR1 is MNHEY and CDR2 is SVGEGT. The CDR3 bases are TGTGCCAGCAGCCGACTTAATGGACTAGCGGGAGGGCCGCGTAATGAGCAGTTCTTC. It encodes CASSRLNGLAGGPRNEQFF.

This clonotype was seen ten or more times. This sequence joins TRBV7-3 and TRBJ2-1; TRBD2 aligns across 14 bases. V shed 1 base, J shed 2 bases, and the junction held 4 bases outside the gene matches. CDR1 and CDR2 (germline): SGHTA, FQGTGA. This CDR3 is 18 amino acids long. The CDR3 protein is CASSLIGTSGGTYNEQFF. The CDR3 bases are TGTGCCAGCAGCTTAATCGGGACTAGCGGGGGAACCTACAATGAGCAGTTCTTC.

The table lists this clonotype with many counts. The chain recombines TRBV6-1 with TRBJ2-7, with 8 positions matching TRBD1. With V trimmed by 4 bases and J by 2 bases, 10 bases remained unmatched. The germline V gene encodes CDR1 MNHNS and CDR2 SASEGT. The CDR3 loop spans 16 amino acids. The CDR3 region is CASSARAGTGTYEQYF. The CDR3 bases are TGTGCCAGCAGTGCCCGGGCCGGGACAGGAACCTACGAGCAGTACTTC.

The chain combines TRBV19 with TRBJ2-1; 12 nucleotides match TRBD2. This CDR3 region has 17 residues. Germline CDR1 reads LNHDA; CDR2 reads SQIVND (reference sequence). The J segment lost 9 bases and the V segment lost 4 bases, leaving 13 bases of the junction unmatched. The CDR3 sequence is CASSNRLAGDLFGEQFF. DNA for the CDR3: TGTGCCAGTAGTAATCGACTAGCGGGAGATCTATTCGGTGAGCAGTTCTTC.

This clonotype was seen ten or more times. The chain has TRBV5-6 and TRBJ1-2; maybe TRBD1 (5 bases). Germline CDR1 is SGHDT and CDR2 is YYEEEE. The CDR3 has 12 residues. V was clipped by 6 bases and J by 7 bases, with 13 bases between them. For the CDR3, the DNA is TGTGCCAGCACCTTTGGGGCCGGTGGCTACACCTTC. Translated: CASTFGAGGYTF. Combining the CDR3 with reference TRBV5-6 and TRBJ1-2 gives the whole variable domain DAGVTQSPTHLIKTRGQQVTLRCSPKSGHDTVSWYQQALGQGPQFIFQYYEEEERQRGNFPDRFSGHQFPNYSSELNVNALLLGDSALYLCASTFGAGGYTFGSGTRLTVV.

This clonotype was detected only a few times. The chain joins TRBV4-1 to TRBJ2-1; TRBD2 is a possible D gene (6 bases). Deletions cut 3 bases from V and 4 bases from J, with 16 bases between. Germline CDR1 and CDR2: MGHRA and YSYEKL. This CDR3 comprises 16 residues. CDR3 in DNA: TGCGCCAGCAGCCACGGTGACGGGAGCTTGTACAATGAGCAGTTCTTC. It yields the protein CASSHGDGSLYNEQFF.

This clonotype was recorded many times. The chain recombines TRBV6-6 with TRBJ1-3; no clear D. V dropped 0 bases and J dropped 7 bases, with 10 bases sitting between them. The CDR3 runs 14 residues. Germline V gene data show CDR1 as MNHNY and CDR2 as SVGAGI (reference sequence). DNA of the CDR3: TGTGCCAGCAGTTACTCGATCACGAGGAACACCATATATTTT. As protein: CASSYSITRNTIYF.

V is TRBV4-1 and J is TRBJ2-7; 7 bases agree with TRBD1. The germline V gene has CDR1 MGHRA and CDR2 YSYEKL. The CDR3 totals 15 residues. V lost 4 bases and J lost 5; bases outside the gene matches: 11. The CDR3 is CASSRGTGDSNEQYF. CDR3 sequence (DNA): TGCGCCAGCAGCCGAGGAACAGGGGATAGTAACGAGCAGTACTTC.

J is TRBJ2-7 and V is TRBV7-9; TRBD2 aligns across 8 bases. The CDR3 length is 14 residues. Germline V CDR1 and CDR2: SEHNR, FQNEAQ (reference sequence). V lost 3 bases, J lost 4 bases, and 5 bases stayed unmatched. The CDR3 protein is CASSLGTRKYEQYF. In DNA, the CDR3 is TGTGCCAGCAGCTTGGGGACTAGGAAATACGAGCAGTACTTC.

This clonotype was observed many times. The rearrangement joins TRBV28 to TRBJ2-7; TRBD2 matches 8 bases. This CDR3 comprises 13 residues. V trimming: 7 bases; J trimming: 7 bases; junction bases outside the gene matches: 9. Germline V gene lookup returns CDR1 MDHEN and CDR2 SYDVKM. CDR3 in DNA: TGTGCCAGCAACCTGAGCGGGAGTAGAGAGCAGTACTTC. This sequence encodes CASNLSGSREQYF.

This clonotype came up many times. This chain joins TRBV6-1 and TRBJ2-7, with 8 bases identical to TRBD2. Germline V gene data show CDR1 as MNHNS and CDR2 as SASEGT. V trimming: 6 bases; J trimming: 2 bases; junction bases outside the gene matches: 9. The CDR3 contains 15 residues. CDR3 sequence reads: CASRGELAVPYEQYF. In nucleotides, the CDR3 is TGTGCCAGCAGGGGGGAACTAGCGGTCCCCTACGAGCAGTACTTC.

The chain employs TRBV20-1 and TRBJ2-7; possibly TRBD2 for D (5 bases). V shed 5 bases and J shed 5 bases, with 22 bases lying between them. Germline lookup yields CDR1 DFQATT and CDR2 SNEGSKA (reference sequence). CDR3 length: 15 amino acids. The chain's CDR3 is CSAPTRRSGVNEQYF. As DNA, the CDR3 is TGCAGTGCTCCCACGCGACGGTCCGGGGTGAACGAGCAGTACTTC.

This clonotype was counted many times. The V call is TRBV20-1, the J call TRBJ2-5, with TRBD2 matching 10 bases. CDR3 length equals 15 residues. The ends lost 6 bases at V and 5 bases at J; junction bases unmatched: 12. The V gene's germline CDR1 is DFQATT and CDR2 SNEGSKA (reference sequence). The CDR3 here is CSAPPAGGLVETQYF. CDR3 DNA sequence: TGCAGTGCCCCCCCAGCGGGAGGGCTTGTGGAGACCCAGTACTTC.

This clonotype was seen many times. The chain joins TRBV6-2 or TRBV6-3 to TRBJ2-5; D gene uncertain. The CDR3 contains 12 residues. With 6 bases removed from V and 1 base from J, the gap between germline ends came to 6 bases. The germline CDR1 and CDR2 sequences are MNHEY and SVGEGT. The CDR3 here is CASRTRQETQYF. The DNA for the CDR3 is TGTGCCAGCAGGACCCGCCAAGAGACCCAGTACTTC.

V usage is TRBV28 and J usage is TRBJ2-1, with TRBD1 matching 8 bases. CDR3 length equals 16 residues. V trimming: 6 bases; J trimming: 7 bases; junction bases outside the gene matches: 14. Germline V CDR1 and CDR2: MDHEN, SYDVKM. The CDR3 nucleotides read TGTGCCAGCAGCCTCCCGGGGACAGGTCGCGGTAATGAGCAGTTCTTC. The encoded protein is CASSLPGTGRGNEQFF.

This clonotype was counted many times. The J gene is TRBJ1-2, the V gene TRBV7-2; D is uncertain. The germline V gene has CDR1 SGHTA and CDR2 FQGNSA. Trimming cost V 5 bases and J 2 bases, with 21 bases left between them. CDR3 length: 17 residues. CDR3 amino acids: CASSSRRAASANYGYTF. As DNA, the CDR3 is TGTGCCAGCAGCAGCCGGAGGGCAGCTAGCGCCAACTATGGCTACACCTTC.

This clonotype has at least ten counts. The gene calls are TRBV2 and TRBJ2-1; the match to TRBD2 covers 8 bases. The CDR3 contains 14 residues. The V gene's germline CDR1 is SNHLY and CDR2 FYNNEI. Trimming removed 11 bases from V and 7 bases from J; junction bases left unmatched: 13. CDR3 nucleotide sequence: TGTGCCCGACGGAGGGCAAGCGGGAGTAATGAGCAGTTCTTC. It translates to CARRRASGSNEQFF.

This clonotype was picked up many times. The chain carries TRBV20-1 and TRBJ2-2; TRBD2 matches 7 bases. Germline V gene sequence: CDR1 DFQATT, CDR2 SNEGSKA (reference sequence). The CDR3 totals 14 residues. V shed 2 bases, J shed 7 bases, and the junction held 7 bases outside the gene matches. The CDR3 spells CSARRVSGYGELFF. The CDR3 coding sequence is TGCAGTGCTAGAAGGGTTAGCGGGTACGGGGAGCTGTTTTTT.

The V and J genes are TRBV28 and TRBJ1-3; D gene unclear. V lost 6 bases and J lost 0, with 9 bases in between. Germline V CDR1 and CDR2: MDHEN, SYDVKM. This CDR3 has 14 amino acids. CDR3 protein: CASRNGNSGNTIYF. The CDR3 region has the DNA TGTGCCAGCAGGAACGGAAACTCTGGAAACACCATATATTTT.

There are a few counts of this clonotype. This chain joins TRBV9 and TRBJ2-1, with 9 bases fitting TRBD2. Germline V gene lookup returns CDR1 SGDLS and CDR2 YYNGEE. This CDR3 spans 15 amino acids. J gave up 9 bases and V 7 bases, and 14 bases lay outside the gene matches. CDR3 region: CASGKASGAGGEQFF. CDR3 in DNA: TGTGCCAGCGGGAAGGCTAGCGGGGCGGGTGGTGAGCAGTTCTTC.

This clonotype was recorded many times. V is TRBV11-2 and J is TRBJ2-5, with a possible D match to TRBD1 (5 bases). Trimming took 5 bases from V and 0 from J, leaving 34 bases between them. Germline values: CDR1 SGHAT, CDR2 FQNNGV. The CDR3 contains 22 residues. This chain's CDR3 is CASSPIARKGRPGLANQETQYF. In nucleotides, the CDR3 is TGTGCCAGCAGCCCAATCGCTCGAAAGGGGCGCCCCGGATTGGCAAACCAAGAGACCCAGTACTTC.

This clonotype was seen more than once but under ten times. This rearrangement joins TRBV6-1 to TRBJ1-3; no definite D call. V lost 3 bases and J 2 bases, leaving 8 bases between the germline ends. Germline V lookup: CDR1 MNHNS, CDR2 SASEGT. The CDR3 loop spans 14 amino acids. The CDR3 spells CASSEGRTGNTIYF. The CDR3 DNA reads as TGTGCCAGCAGTGAGGGCCGAACTGGAAACACCATATATTTT.

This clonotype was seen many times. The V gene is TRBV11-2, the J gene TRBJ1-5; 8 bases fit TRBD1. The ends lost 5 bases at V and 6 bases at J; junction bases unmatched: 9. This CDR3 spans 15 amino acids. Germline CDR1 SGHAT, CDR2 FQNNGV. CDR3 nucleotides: TGTGCCAGCAGCACAACCGGGACAGGCGCTCAGCCCCAGCATTTT. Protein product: CASSTTGTGAQPQHF.

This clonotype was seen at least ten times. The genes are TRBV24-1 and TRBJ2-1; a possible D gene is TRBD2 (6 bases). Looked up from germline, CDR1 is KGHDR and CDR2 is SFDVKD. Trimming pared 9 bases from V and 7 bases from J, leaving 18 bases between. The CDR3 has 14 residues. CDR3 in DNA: TGTGCCACCGCTGCCCGGGGGAAACGAAATGAGCAGTTCTTC. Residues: CATAARGKRNEQFF.

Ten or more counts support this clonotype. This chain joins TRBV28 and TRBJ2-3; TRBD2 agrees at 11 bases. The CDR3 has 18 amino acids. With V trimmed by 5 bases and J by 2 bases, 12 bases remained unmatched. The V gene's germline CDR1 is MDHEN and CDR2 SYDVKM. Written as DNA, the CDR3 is TGTGCCAGCAGTCCCACGAAACTGACTAGCGGGGTCACAGATACGCAGTATTTT. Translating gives CASSPTKLTSGVTDTQYF.